These 10 T cell receptor beta chains originate from one sample sequenced in a study of low-dose radiotherapy and immunotherapy resistance in tumors. TRAV- and TRBV-specific primers were used for first-strand cDNA, which covered alpha and beta chains. With a constant-region primer and a V-primer adapter, TCRs were subjected to roughly 18 PCR cycles of amplification. Using its own MiXCR run on the reads, TCRdb lists one record per CDR3 protein. The profile shows 75,000 to 95,000 distinct CDR3 sequences, roughly a tenth of them singletons. Time point defined: before trial treatment. Material: PBMCs, obtained before treatment. The receptors were sampled from a male donor with prostate cancer.

As for this clonotype: Since a far larger clone is one base different, this is likely a read error. The chain is built from TRBV4-2 and TRBJ2-1; 9 nucleotides line up with TRBD2. CDR3 length: 15 amino acids. Germline V gene lookup returns CDR1 LGHNA and CDR2 YNFKEQ. For the CDR3, the DNA is TGTGCCAGCAGGGAAAGCGGGAGGTCCTGCAATGAGCAGTTCTTC. Its protein is CASRESGRSCNEQFF.

This clonotype was recorded many times. This chain uses TRBV30 with TRBJ2-1; D unclear. Per germline, CDR1 GTSNPN and CDR2 SVGIG (reference sequence). This CDR3 comprises 13 residues. V lost 0 bases and J lost 4, with 7 bases in between. CDR3: CAWSVGWYNEQFF. The CDR3, as DNA: TGTGCCTGGAGTGTAGGTTGGTACAATGAGCAGTTCTTC.

This clonotype has ten or more counts. The chain employs TRBV5-1 and TRBJ2-1, with 9 nucleotides matching TRBD1. The CDR3 covers 16 residues. Trimming cost V 5 bases and J 5 bases; bases outside gene matches: 11. CDR1 and CDR2 from the germline V gene are SGHRS and YFSETQ. The CDR3 DNA sequence: TGCGCCAGCAGTGGACCGGGACAGGGTTCGAACAATGAGCAGTTCTTC. It specifies CASSGPGQGSNNEQFF.

This clonotype was seen many times. V gene TRBV6-2 or TRBV6-3 combines with J gene TRBJ2-4; weak D call: TRBD1 (6 bases). Looked up from germline, CDR1 is MNHEY and CDR2 is SVGEGT. The CDR3 is made up of 12 amino acids. Trimming took 2 bases from V and 16 from J, leaving 15 bases between them. This CDR3 is CASSYGQSPFYF. The CDR3 bases are TGTGCCAGCAGTTACGGACAGTCACCGTTCTACTTC.

V gene TRBV28 combines with J gene TRBJ2-1, with 9 bases identical to TRBD2. This CDR3 is 13 amino acids long. J lost 8 bases, V lost 8 bases, and 7 bases had no gene match. Germline V gives CDR1 MDHEN, CDR2 SYDVKM. The CDR3 loop reads CASELAGSDEQFF. CDR3 coding DNA: TGTGCCAGCGAGCTAGCGGGGAGCGATGAGCAGTTCTTC.

The table lists this clonotype with many counts. This chain connects TRBV11-2 to TRBJ2-1; tentatively, D is TRBD1 or TRBD2 (5 bases each). Trimming removed 5 bases at V and 8 bases at J, with 19 bases between. Germline V CDR1 and CDR2: SGHAT, FQNNGV. The CDR3 loop spans 15 amino acids. CDR3 in DNA: TGTGCCAGCAGCCCGCCCGGGACCGTTGGCTATGAGCAGTTCTTC. Protein: CASSPPGTVGYEQFF. Complete variable domain (other parts from reference TRBV11-2 and TRBJ2-1): EAGVAQSPRYKIIEKRQSVAFWCNPISGHATLYWYQQILGQGPKLLIQFQNNGVVDDSQLPKDRFSAERLKGVDSTLKIQPAKLEDSAVYLCASSPPGTVGYEQFFGPGTRLTVL.

This clonotype has a count of ten or more. The chain couples TRBV28 to TRBJ1-5; a possible D gene is TRBD1 (6 bases). Trimming left V 5 bases short and J 0 bases short, with 14 bases between. The CDR3 contains 16 residues. Per germline, CDR1 MDHEN and CDR2 SYDVKM. The CDR3 spells CASSPQGPYSNQPQHF. CDR3 sequence (DNA): TGTGCCAGCAGTCCACAGGGCCCATATAGCAATCAGCCCCAGCATTTT.

This clonotype has ten or more counts. This sequence joins TRBV6-2 or TRBV6-3 and TRBJ2-7; the D gene is possibly TRBD1 (6 bases). CDR1 and CDR2 (germline): MNHEY, SVGEGT. This CDR3 is 11 amino acids long. The V end lost 6 bases, the J end lost 6 bases, and 9 bases lay between the germline ends. The CDR3 reads CASSLRGEQYF. In nucleotides, the CDR3 is TGTGCCAGCAGCCTCAGGGGCGAGCAGTACTTC.

This clonotype was counted only a few times. The CDR3 loop is CASSHSGLAGASSYNEQFF. The CDR3 nucleotides are TGTGCCAGCAGCCACTCGGGACTAGCGGGAGCATCCTCCTACAATGAGCAGTTCTTC. The chain employs TRBV7-2 and TRBJ2-1, with TRBD2 matching 14 bases. Germline V gives CDR1 SGHTA, CDR2 FQGNSA. V gave up 5 bases and J gave up 0 bases; unmatched junction bases: 9. The CDR3 spans 19 residues.

This clonotype was detected ten times or more. The chain combines TRBV28 with TRBJ2-7, with 8 bases that match TRBD2. The V gene end was trimmed by 5 bases and the J gene end by 4 bases; junction bases not matched to a gene: 13. This CDR3 is built from 16 residues. Germline CDR1 and CDR2: MDHEN and SYDVKM. The CDR3 region is CASSPSGSVSFYEQYF. The CDR3 region has the DNA TGTGCCAGCAGTCCTAGCGGGTCTGTGTCTTTTTACGAGCAGTACTTC. Looking up the rest from reference TRBV28 and TRBJ2-7 gives the full variable domain: DVKVTQSSRYLVKRTGEKVFLECVQDMDHENMFWYRQDPGLGLRLIYFSYDVKMKEKGDIPEGYSVSREKKERFSLILESASTNQTSMYLCASSPSGSVSFYEQYFGPGTRLTVT.